A selection of T cell receptor beta chains follows, all from one sample in a study of T cell responses to AZD1222 COVID-19 vaccine. TCRdb's table, derived via immunoSEQ multiplex PCR, lists solely in-frame clones and lacks some. The sample has roughly 67,000 clones; around 89% are singletons. Sequencing was performed on peripheral blood, taken on day 0 of AZD1222 vaccination. All receptors derive from an adult in good health. The CDR3 runs from the conserved cysteine through the conserved F or W. A D gene is named only where the DNA matches it firmly. The size field is filled for only some rows; it gives once, few, many or a size class.

clone size,D gene,J gene,V gene,CDR3 DNA,CDR3 protein
NA,TRBD1,TRBJ1-6,TRBV6-5,TGTGCCAGCAGCCCCGAACAGGGGGCCGGTTCACCCCTCCACTTT,CASSPEQGAGSPLHF
NA,NA,TRBJ1-4,TRBV5-1,TGCGCCAGCAGTTGGACAGTTCATGAAAAACTGTTTTTT,CASSWTVHEKLFF
NA,TRBD1,TRBJ1-6,TRBV5-6,TGTGCCAGCGGACAGGGGGATCTACCCCTCCACTTT,CASGQGDLPLHF
NA,NA,TRBJ2-1,TRBV9,TGTGCCAGCAGCGCAAAGGGGTTGCGGTCCTCCTACAATGAGCAGTTCTTC,CASSAKGLRSSYNEQFF
NA,NA,TRBJ2-7,TRBV5-5,TGTGCCAGCAGCTACACCGGGAAAAACTACGAGCAGTACTTC,CASSYTGKNYEQYF
NA,NA,TRBJ1-4,TRBV28,TGTGCCAGCAGTCCCCCCGATGGTGAAAAACTGTTTTTT,CASSPPDGEKLFF
NA,NA,TRBJ1-5,TRBV5-6,TGTGCCAGCAGCGTAACTTCGAGCGGCAATCAGCCCCAGCATTTT,CASSVTSSGNQPQHF
many,TRBD1,TRBJ2-7,TRBV3-1/TRBV3-2,TGTGCCAGCAGCCAAGAGGACAGGACAGGAGGCTACGAGCAGTACTTC,CASSQEDRTGGYEQYF
NA,TRBD2,TRBJ2-2,TRBV7-9,TGTGCCACCTTTGGGCTAGCGGGTACCGGGGAGCTGTTTTTT,CATFGLAGTGELFF
NA,NA,TRBJ1-6,TRBV19,TGTGCCAGTAATTTCCCGCCGGCATCACCCCTCCACTTT,CASNFPPASPLHF
NA,TRBD1,TRBJ2-7,TRBV19,TGTGCCAGTAGTATATCCCCCCGGACAGGGTTCTCCTACGAGCAGTACTTC,CASSISPRTGFSYEQYF
NA,TRBD2,TRBJ2-1,TRBV11-2,TGTGCCAGCAGCTTAGGTACTAGCGGTGTTAATGAGCAGTTCTTC,CASSLGTSGVNEQFF
NA,TRBD1,TRBJ2-7,TRBV6-6,TGTGCCAGCAGTTACAGGTCCGGACAGGGAGGCTACGAGCAGTACTTC,CASSYRSGQGGYEQYF
NA,TRBD1,TRBJ2-7,TRBV6-6,TGTGCCAGCAGTGGCCGGGACAGCCCTAAGACCTACGAGCAGTACTTC,CASSGRDSPKTYEQYF
once,NA,TRBJ1-4,TRBV19,TGTGCCAGTAGTATATCAAAAGAAGGTGAAAAACTGTTTTTT,CASSISKEGEKLFF
NA,NA,TRBJ1-1,TRBV24-1,TGTGCCACCAGTGACTCCCCCTTTTCCACTGAAGCTTTCTTT,CATSDSPFSTEAFF
NA,TRBD2,TRBJ2-7,TRBV27,TGTGCCAGCAGGCCGGGACTAGCGGGAGAAATCGGCTACTTC,CASRPGLAGEIGYF
once,TRBD2,TRBJ2-1,TRBV5-1,TGCGCCAGCAGCTTAGTGGTAGGGACTAGCGACTACAATGAGCAGTTCTTC,CASSLVVGTSDYNEQFF
once,TRBD1,TRBJ2-7,TRBV11-1,TGTGCCAGCAGCTTAGTCGGGGACAGAGCCTACGAGCAGTACTTC,CASSLVGDRAYEQYF
NA,NA,TRBJ1-3,TRBV9,TGTGCCAGCAGCGTAGGGGCAGGTCTAGGAAACACCATATATTTT,CASSVGAGLGNTIYF
once,NA,TRBJ2-1,TRBV11-1,TGTGCCAGCAGCCTAAACGGAGGGAGGGAGCAGTTCTTC,CASSLNGGREQFF
NA,TRBD1,TRBJ2-7,TRBV9,TGTGCCAGCAGCCTGACAGGGGGCGCAGACTACGAGCAGTACTTC,CASSLTGGADYEQYF
NA,NA,TRBJ1-2,TRBV30,TGTGCCTGGAGTCTGCCAGACAGAGTATATGGCTACACCTTC,CAWSLPDRVYGYTF
NA,TRBD2,TRBJ2-1,TRBV9,TGTGCCAGCAGCTCACAGACAGGACTAGCGGGAGGAGGCAATGAGCAGTTCTTC,CASSSQTGLAGGGNEQFF
NA,NA,TRBJ1-2,TRBV10-3,TGTGCCATCAGTGGGAGGGCTGGCTACACCTTC,CAISGRAGYTF
NA,TRBD2,TRBJ2-1,TRBV6-1,TGTGCCAGCAGTGAAGCAGCTAGCGGGAGTTACAATGAGCAGTTCTTC,CASSEAASGSYNEQFF
NA,NA,TRBJ1-2,TRBV7-8,TGTGCCAGCAGCTTCCAGGGAAACTATGGCTACACCTTC,CASSFQGNYGYTF
NA,NA,TRBJ1-6,TRBV28,TGTGCCAGCAAATTCGGACACAGCTATAATTCACCCCTCCACTTT,CASKFGHSYNSPLHF
NA,NA,TRBJ2-3,TRBV28,TGTGCCAGCAGTCCCCGGACAGGCACAGATACGCAGTATTTT,CASSPRTGTDTQYF
NA,NA,TRBJ2-7,TRBV6-5,TGTGCCAGCAGTTACGAAGGCCCTTCCTACGAGCAGTACTTC,CASSYEGPSYEQYF
NA,NA,TRBJ1-6,TRBV5-1,TGCGCCAGCAGCTTGGGGCAGAATAATTCACCCCTCCACTTT,CASSLGQNNSPLHF
once,TRBD2,TRBJ2-7,TRBV2,TGTGCCAGCAGTGAAGCCGGTAGCGGGAGAGTATACGAGCAGTACTTC,CASSEAGSGRVYEQYF
NA,NA,TRBJ2-5,TRBV7-6,TGTGCCAGCAGCTCTTTCCTTGGGGCCCAAGAGACCCAGTACTTC,CASSSFLGAQETQYF